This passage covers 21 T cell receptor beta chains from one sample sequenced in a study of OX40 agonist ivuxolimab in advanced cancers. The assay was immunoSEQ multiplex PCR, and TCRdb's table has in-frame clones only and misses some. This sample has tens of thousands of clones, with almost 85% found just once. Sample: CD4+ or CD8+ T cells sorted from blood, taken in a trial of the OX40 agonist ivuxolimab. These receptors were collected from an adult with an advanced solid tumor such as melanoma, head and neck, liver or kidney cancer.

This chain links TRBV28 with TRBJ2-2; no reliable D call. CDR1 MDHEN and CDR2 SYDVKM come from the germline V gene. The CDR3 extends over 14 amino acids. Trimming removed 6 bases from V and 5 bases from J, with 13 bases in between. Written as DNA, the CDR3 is TGTGCCAGCAGCCGCATGCAGGTGACCGGGGAGCTGTTTTTT. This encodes CASSRMQVTGELFF.

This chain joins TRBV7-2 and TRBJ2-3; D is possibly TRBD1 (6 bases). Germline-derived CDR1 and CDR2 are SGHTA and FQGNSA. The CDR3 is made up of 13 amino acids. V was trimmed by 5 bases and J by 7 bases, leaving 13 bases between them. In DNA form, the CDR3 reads TGTGCCAGCAGCGCCAACAGGGCAAATACGCAGTATTTT. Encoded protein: CASSANRANTQYF.

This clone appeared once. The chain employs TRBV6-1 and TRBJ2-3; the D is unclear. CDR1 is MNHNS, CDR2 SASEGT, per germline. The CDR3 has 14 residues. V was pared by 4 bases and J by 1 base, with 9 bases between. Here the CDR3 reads CASSVLQRTDTQYF. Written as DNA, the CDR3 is TGTGCCAGCAGTGTACTACAGCGCACAGATACGCAGTATTTT.

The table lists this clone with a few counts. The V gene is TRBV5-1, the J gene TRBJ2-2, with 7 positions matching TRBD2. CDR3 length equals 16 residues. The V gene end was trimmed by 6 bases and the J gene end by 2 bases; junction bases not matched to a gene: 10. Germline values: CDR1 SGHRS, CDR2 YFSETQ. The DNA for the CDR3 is TGCGCCAGCAAATCGTCGGGGAGGGCCAACACCGGGGAGCTGTTTTTT. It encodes CASKSSGRANTGELFF.

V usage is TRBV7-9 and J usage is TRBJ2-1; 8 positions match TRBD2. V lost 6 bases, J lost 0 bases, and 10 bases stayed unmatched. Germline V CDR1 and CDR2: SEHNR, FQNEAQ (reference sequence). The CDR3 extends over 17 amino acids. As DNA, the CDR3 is TGTGCCAGCAGTTCTACAGGCGGGGGGAGCTCCTACAATGAGCAGTTCTTC. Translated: CASSSTGGGSSYNEQFF.

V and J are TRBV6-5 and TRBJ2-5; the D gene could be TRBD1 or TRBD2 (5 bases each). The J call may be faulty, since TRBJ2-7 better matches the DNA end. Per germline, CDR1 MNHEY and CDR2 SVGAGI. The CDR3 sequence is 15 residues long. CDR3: CASSPLRARGGEQYF. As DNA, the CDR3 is TGTGCCAGCAGTCCCCTGCGTGCCCGTGGGGGCGAGCAGTACTTC.

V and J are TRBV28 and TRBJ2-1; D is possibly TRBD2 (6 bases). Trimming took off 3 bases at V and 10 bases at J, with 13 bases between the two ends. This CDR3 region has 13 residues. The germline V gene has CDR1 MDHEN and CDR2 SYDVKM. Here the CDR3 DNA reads TGTGCCAGCAGTTTCGGGGGAAGACGAGAGCAGTTCTTC. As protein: CASSFGGRREQFF.

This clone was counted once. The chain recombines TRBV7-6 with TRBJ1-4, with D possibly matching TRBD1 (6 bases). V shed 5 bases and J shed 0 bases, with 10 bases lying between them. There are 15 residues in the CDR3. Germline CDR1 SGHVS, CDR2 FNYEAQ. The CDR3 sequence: CASSPGHSTNEKLFF. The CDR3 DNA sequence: TGTGCCAGCAGCCCGGGACACTCAACTAATGAAAAACTGTTTTTT.

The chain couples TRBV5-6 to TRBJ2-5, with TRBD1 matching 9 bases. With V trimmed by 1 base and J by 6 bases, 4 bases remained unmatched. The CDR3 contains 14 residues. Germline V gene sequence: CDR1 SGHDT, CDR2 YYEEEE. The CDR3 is CASSLRQGEQTQYF. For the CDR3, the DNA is TGTGCCAGCAGCTTGAGACAGGGGGAACAGACCCAGTACTTC.

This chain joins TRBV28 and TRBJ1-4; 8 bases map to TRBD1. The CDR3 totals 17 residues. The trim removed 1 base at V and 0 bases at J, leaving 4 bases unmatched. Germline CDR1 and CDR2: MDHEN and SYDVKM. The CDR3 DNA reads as TGTGCCAGCAGTTTATTCGGACAGGGCGCAACTAATGAAAAACTGTTTTTT. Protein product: CASSLFGQGATNEKLFF.

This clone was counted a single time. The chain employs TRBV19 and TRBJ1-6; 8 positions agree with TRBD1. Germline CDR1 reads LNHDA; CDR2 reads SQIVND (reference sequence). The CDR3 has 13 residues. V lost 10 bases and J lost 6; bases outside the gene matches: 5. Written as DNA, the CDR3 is TGTGCCACTGACGACAGGGGTAATTCACCCCTCCACTTT. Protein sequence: CATDDRGNSPLHF.

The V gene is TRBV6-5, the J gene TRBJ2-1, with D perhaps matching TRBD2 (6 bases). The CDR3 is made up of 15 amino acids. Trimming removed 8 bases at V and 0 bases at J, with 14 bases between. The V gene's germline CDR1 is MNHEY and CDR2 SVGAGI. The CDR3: CASSWRGRSYNEQFF. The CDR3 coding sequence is TGTGCCAGCTCCTGGCGGGGCCGCTCCTACAATGAGCAGTTCTTC.

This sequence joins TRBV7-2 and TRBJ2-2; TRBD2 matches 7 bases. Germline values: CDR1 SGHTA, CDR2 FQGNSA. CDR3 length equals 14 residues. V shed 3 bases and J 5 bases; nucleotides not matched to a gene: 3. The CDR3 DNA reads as TGTGCCAGCAGCTTGTCGGGAGGAACCGGGGAGCTGTTTTTT. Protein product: CASSLSGGTGELFF.

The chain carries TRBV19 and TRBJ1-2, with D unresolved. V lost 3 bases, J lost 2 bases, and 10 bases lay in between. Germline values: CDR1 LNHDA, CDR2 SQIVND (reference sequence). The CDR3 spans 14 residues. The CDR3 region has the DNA TGTGCCAGTAGTATGGGGTTAGTCAACTATGGCTACACCTTC. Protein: CASSMGLVNYGYTF.

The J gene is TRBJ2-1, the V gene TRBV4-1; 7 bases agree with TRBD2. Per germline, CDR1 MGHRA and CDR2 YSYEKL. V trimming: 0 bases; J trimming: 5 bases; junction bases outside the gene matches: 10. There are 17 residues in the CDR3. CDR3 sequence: CASSQDIGLAANNEQFF. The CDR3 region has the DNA TGCGCCAGCAGCCAAGATATCGGGCTAGCGGCCAACAATGAGCAGTTCTTC.

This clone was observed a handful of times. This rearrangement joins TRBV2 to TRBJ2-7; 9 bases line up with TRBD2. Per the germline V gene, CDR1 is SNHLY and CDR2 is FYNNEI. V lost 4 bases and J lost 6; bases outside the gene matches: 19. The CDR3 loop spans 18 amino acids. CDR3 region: CASSASISKGLAGFEQYF. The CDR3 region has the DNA TGTGCCAGCAGTGCCTCGATTTCAAAGGGACTAGCAGGGTTCGAGCAGTACTTC.

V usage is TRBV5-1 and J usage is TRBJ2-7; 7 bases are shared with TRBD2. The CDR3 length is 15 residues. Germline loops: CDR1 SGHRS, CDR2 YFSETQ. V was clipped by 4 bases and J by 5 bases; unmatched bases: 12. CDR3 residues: CASSGGGARNHEQYF. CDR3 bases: TGCGCCAGCAGCGGGGGAGGGGCGCGCAACCACGAGCAGTACTTC. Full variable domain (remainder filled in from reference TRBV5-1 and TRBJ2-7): KAGVTQTPRYLIKTRGQQVTLSCSPISGHRSVSWYQQTPGQGLQFLFEYFSETQRNKGNFPGRFSGRQFSNSRSEMNVSTLELGDSALYLCASSGGGARNHEQYFGPGTRLTVT.

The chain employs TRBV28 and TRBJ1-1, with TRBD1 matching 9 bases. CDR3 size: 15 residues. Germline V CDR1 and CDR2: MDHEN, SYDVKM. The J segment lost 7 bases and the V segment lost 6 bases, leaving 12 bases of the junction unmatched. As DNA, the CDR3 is TGTGCCAGCAGGCTGGCCAACAGGGGGCATGGTGAAGCTTTCTTT. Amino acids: CASRLANRGHGEAFF. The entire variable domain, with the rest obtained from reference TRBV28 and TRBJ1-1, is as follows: DVKVTQSSRYLVKRTGEKVFLECVQDMDHENMFWYRQDPGLGLRLIYFSYDVKMKEKGDIPEGYSVSREKKERFSLILESASTNQTSMYLCASRLANRGHGEAFFGQGTRLTVV.

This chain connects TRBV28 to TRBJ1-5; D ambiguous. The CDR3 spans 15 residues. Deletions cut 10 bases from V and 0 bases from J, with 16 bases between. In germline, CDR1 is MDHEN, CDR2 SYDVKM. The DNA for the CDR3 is TGTGCCACCCACGGTCTGACGTATAGCAATCAGCCCCAGCATTTT. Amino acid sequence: CATHGLTYSNQPQHF.

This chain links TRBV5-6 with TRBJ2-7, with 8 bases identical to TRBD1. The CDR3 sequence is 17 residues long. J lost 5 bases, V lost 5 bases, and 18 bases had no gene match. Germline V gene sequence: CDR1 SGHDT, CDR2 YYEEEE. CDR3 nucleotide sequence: TGTGCCAGCAGTTCCTCGGCCAGGGGGCTTCTAGAAAACGAGCAGTACTTC. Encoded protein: CASSSSARGLLENEQYF.

CDR3 DNA: TGTGCCACCAGCCCAGTGGGCCCCCTCCAGGATGAGCAGTTCTTC. It specifies CATSPVGPLQDEQFF. The chain carries TRBV15 and TRBJ2-1; D remains unclear. This CDR3 is 15 amino acids long. V lost 5 bases, J lost 8 bases, and 19 bases lay in between. CDR1 and CDR2 (germline): LNHNV, YYDKDF (reference sequence).